The 20 T cell receptor beta chains below were found in one sample sequenced in a study of shared clonotypes between healthy human individuals. Measured with immunoSEQ multiplex PCR; TCRdb has only the in-frame clones, and not every one. The data show approximately 980,000 clones, more than 75% seen once. The sequenced sample was memory CD4+ T cells sorted from blood. Subset of the sample: CD45RA-negative fraction. Receptors originate from a man between 18 and 35 years old in good health.

This sequence joins TRBV28 and TRBJ2-5; D might be TRBD2 (6 bases). CDR1 and CDR2 from the germline V gene are MDHEN and SYDVKM. There are 16 residues in the CDR3. The V end lost 7 bases, the J end lost 2 bases, and 20 bases lay between the germline ends. For the CDR3, the DNA is TGTGCCAGCAACCGTCGGGGGAGAGTGGGGCAAGAGACCCAGTACTTC. Translating it yields CASNRRGRVGQETQYF.

The chain combines TRBV29-1 with TRBJ2-2; D is unclear. Trimming removed 3 bases from V and 1 base from J, with 6 bases in between. This CDR3 has 13 residues. Germline V gene sequence: CDR1 SQVTM, CDR2 ANQGSEA. DNA of the CDR3: TGCAGCGTTGATGGCAGGAACACCGGGGAGCTGTTTTTT. It is translated as CSVDGRNTGELFF.

The V gene is TRBV5-6, the J gene TRBJ1-2; 8 bases agree with TRBD1. The germline V gene encodes CDR1 SGHDT and CDR2 YYEEEE. The ends lost 5 bases at V and 4 bases at J; junction bases unmatched: 4. This CDR3 comprises 13 residues. The CDR3 loop is CASSTGQGYGYTF. In nucleotides, the CDR3 is TGTGCCAGCAGTACTGGACAGGGCTATGGCTACACCTTC.

There are a few counts of this clone. The V call is TRBV29-1, the J call TRBJ1-2; tentatively, D is TRBD1 (6 bases). Trimming removed 7 bases from V and 2 bases from J, with 17 bases in between. The germline CDR1 and CDR2 sequences are SQVTM and ANQGSEA. This CDR3 has 14 residues. CDR3 protein: CSAYGTSSNYGYTF. In nucleotides, the CDR3 is TGCAGCGCATACGGGACATCTTCCAACTATGGCTACACCTTC.

The chain combines TRBV5-1 with TRBJ1-2; D perhaps matches TRBD1 (5 bases). Germline CDR1 is SGHRS and CDR2 is YFSETQ. This CDR3 has 15 residues. With 4 bases removed from V and 4 bases from J, the gap between germline ends came to 17 bases. The CDR3 DNA reads TGCGCCAGCAGCCGCAAGCTACAGGCTCCCTATGGCTACACCTTC. This codes for CASSRKLQAPYGYTF.

The chain employs TRBV4-1 and TRBJ2-3, with TRBD2 matching over 8 bases. CDR1 MGHRA and CDR2 YSYEKL come from the germline V gene. Trimming removed 1 base from V and 0 bases from J; junction bases left unmatched: 6. This CDR3 contains 17 residues. The CDR3 sequence: CASSQGPAGGSTDTQYF. CDR3 nucleotides: TGCGCCAGCAGCCAAGGTCCGGCGGGGGGAAGCACAGATACGCAGTATTTT.

The chain combines TRBV6-5 with TRBJ2-7, with unresolved D. Between the trimmed V and J ends, which lost 0 bases and 0 bases, there was a span of 9 bases. CDR3 length: 15 residues. Looked up from germline, CDR1 is MNHEY and CDR2 is SVGAGI. CDR3 DNA: TGTGCCAGCAGTTACTCGATTACGAGCTCCTACGAGCAGTACTTC. Its translation is CASSYSITSSYEQYF.

Concerning this clone itself: The same CDR3 is also encoded by other DNA sequences in this sample. The rearrangement uses TRBV6-1 and TRBJ2-7, with 12 bases fitting TRBD2. The CDR3 runs 13 residues. CDR1 and CDR2 from the germline V gene are MNHNS and SASEGT. Trimming took 8 bases from V and 2 from J; bases not matched to a gene: 1. The CDR3 DNA reads TGTGCCAGCCGGACTAGCGGGACCTACGAGCAGTACTTC. It translates to CASRTSGTYEQYF.

The rearrangement joins TRBV19 to TRBJ2-1, with D hard to call. From germline, CDR1 is LNHDA and CDR2 SQIVND (reference sequence). V was shortened by 2 bases and J by 7 bases, with 15 bases between the two germline ends. This CDR3 comprises 15 residues. The CDR3 loop is CASSIRTYRWNEQFF. The CDR3 region has the DNA TGTGCCAGTAGTATAAGGACCTACCGTTGGAATGAGCAGTTCTTC.

The J gene is TRBJ2-7, the V gene TRBV30; 8 nucleotides line up with TRBD1. This CDR3 is built from 14 residues. Trimming removed 2 bases from V and 7 bases from J; junction bases left unmatched: 10. The germline CDR1 and CDR2 sequences are GTSNPN and SVGIG (reference sequence). Here the CDR3 reads CAWSHGTGEWEQYF. The DNA of the CDR3 is TGTGCCTGGAGTCACGGGACAGGAGAATGGGAGCAGTACTTC.

CDR3 protein: CASSQGGTGTGHEQYF. DNA of the CDR3: TGCGCCAGCAGCCAAGGGGGCACCGGGACAGGGCACGAGCAGTACTTC. The J gene is TRBJ2-7, the V gene TRBV4-1, with 9 positions matching TRBD1. V was pared by 1 base and J by 5 bases, with 9 bases of the junction left unmatched. Germline CDR1 and CDR2: MGHRA and YSYEKL. The CDR3 runs 16 residues.

The V gene is TRBV27, the J gene TRBJ1-5; D is undetermined. Trimming stripped 1 base from V and 4 bases from J, with 8 bases between. There are 14 residues in the CDR3. Germline CDR1 and CDR2: MNHEY and SMNVEV (reference sequence). CDR3 sequence reads: CASSLLRANQPQHF. CDR3 coding DNA: TGTGCCAGCAGTTTATTGAGGGCTAATCAGCCCCAGCATTTT.

The rearrangement joins TRBV5-1 to TRBJ2-3; 9 nucleotides agree with TRBD2. J lost 4 bases, V lost 0 bases, and 6 bases had no gene match. CDR3 length: 16 amino acids. From germline, CDR1 is SGHRS and CDR2 YFSETQ. CDR3 sequence reads: CASSLDGLAFSDTQYF. CDR3 sequence (DNA): TGCGCCAGCAGCTTGGACGGACTAGCGTTTTCAGATACGCAGTATTTT. The full variable domain, with the rest looked up from reference TRBV5-1 and TRBJ2-3, is KAGVTQTPRYLIKTRGQQVTLSCSPISGHRSVSWYQQTPGQGLQFLFEYFSETQRNKGNFPGRFSGRQFSNSRSEMNVSTLELGDSALYLCASSLDGLAFSDTQYFGPGTRLTVL.

For the CDR3, the DNA is TGTGCCAGCAGTGACCGGGACTATCAAGAGACCCAGTACTTC. It codes for CASSDRDYQETQYF. This sequence joins TRBV25-1 and TRBJ2-5; 7 nucleotides agree with TRBD2. The CDR3 sequence is 14 residues long. J gave up 2 bases and V 3 bases, and 3 bases lay outside the gene matches. Germline V gives CDR1 MGHDK, CDR2 SYGVNS.

The gene calls are TRBV6-6 and TRBJ2-5; D may be TRBD1 (6 bases). V lost 5 bases to trimming and J lost 5 bases, with 18 bases between them. The germline CDR1 and CDR2 sequences are MNHNY and SVGAGI (reference sequence). This CDR3 spans 15 amino acids. The CDR3, as DNA: TGTGCCAGCAGTCGACCACAGGGTGGGTGGGAGACCCAGTACTTC. Residues: CASSRPQGGWETQYF.

The rearrangement uses TRBV6-1 and TRBJ1-2, with TRBD1 matching 10 bases. The CDR3 spans 14 residues. Per the germline V gene, CDR1 is MNHNS and CDR2 is SASEGT. Trimming cost V 6 bases and J 8 bases; bases outside gene matches: 9. This CDR3 is CASRNAGTGVGYTF. The CDR3 DNA sequence: TGTGCCAGCAGAAACGCCGGGACAGGGGTCGGCTACACCTTC.

The CDR3 region is CASSPLISDGYTF. CDR3 sequence (DNA): TGTGCCAGCTCACCACTCATATCGGATGGCTACACCTTC. This sequence joins TRBV18 and TRBJ1-2; D uncertain. Germline V gene sequence: CDR1 KGHSH, CDR2 LQKENI. CDR3 length: 13 amino acids. Trimming left V 1 base short and J 6 bases short, with 9 bases between.

About this clone itself: In the same sample, other DNA sequences code for this CDR3. The V gene is TRBV4-3, the J gene TRBJ2-7, with 8 nucleotides matching TRBD2. V shed 1 base, J shed 0 bases, and the junction held 2 bases outside the gene matches. The CDR3 spans 15 residues. Germline loops: CDR1 LGHNA, CDR2 YSLEER. CDR3 in DNA: TGCGCCAGCAGCCAAGCCACTAGCGGCTCCTACGAGCAGTACTTC. It translates to CASSQATSGSYEQYF.

The count of this clone is one. The V call is TRBV7-2, the J call TRBJ2-5, with D perhaps TRBD1 (6 bases). The CDR3 sequence is 12 residues long. In germline, CDR1 is SGHTA, CDR2 FQGNSA. The V gene lost 3 bases and the J gene lost 4 bases, with 6 bases spanning the gap. This CDR3 reads CASSFRGETQYF. The CDR3 region has the DNA TGTGCCAGCAGCTTCAGGGGAGAGACCCAGTACTTC.

The chain has TRBV21-1 and TRBJ2-7; the table calls TRBD1, which could not be checked here. TRBV21-1 is a pseudogene. The CDR3 contains 16 residues. CDR3 in amino acids: CASSKKRDRGHYEQYF. CDR3 nucleotides: TGTGCCAGCAGCAAAAAACGGGACAGGGGGCACTACGAGCAGTACTTC.